The 31 T cell receptor beta chains presented below share a single source sample, sequenced in a study of blood T cell repertoires in COVID-19 (dated by TCRdb to 2020 to 2022). The library came from the immunoSEQ multiplex PCR assay. TCRdb's version of the immuneACCESS table is confined to in-frame rearrangements and falls short of the full clone set. An unresolved V gene accounts for under half of the shortfall where checked; the remainder is of unknown origin. The sample includes roughly 160,000 clones, with less than 80% observed a single time. The leading ten clones occupy around 20% of the sample. Sequences were obtained from PBMCs or T cells enriched from blood (not recorded which). These receptors all stem from a woman in her 70s in a cohort exposed to, infected with or recovered from COVID-19 (not recorded which).

V gene TRBV27 combines with J gene TRBJ2-1; perhaps TRBD2 as D (6 bases). The V and J ends lost 5 bases and 3 bases respectively, with 17 bases between them. The germline V gene encodes CDR1 MNHEY and CDR2 SMNVEV (reference sequence). The CDR3 spans 16 residues. The CDR3 nucleotides read TGTGCCAGCAGTGCGCATTTTGTGGGACTCTACAATGAGCAGTTCTTC. Translation: CASSAHFVGLYNEQFF.

The chain couples TRBV2 to TRBJ1-5; D call uncertain. Germline CDR1 is SNHLY and CDR2 is FYNNEI. V was clipped by 7 bases and J by 5 bases, with 12 bases between them. This CDR3 has 13 amino acids. CDR3 bases: TGTGCCAGCAAGGTTGCCGAGGATCAGCCCCAGCATTTT. Amino acid sequence: CASKVAEDQPQHF.

The chain employs TRBV10-1 and TRBJ2-2; D gene uncertain. CDR1 WNHNN and CDR2 SYGVQD come from the germline V gene (reference sequence). Trimming cost V 3 bases and J 4 bases, with 12 bases left between them. CDR3 length: 15 amino acids. DNA of the CDR3: TGCGCCAGCAGTGACCACCGCAAAGCCACCGGGGAGCTGTTTTTT. Translation gives CASSDHRKATGELFF.

The V and J genes are TRBV19 and TRBJ1-5; TRBD1 matches at 8 bases. After removal of 0 bases from V and 5 bases from J, the junction contained 3 bases not matched to a gene. The CDR3 runs to 15 residues. Germline lookup yields CDR1 LNHDA and CDR2 SQIVND (reference sequence). CDR3 coding DNA: TGTGCCAGTAGTATAGATCTCAGGGGGCATCAGCCCCAGCATTTT. This gives the protein CASSIDLRGHQPQHF.

The chain couples TRBV7-8 to TRBJ1-5; 8 nucleotides match TRBD1. Trimming cost V 5 bases and J 5 bases; bases outside gene matches: 5. The CDR3 covers 14 residues. Germline V gene data show CDR1 as SGHVS and CDR2 as FQNEAQ. The DNA of the CDR3 is TGTGCCAGCAGCGCCGACAGGGGACATCAGCCCCAGCATTTT. Its protein is CASSADRGHQPQHF.

The rearrangement uses TRBV27 and TRBJ1-2; TRBD1 matches at 7 bases. The CDR3 is 12 residues long. V lost 8 bases to trimming and J lost 7 bases; unmatched junction nucleotides: 7. Germline lookup yields CDR1 MNHEY and CDR2 SMNVEV (reference sequence). The CDR3 DNA is TGTGCCAGCTGGACTCAGGGGGGTGGCTACACCTTC. This encodes CASWTQGGGYTF.

The gene calls are TRBV20-1 and TRBJ1-2; TRBD1 matches 9 bases. With V trimmed by 3 bases and J by 7 bases, 9 bases remained unmatched. From germline, CDR1 is DFQATT and CDR2 SNEGSKA (reference sequence). CDR3 length equals 14 residues. The CDR3 region has the DNA TGCAGTGCTAGTCTTACAGGGGGCAGGGGTGGCTACACCTTC. This sequence encodes CSASLTGGRGGYTF.

The rearrangement links TRBV14 to TRBJ2-3; 9 bases agree with TRBD2. J was trimmed by 6 bases and V by 4 bases; bases with no gene match: 8. Germline lookup yields CDR1 SGHDN and CDR2 FVKESK. There are 15 residues in the CDR3. The CDR3, as DNA: TGTGCCAGCAGCCGCGGACTAGCGCGGTCTGATACGCAGTATTTT. Translating it yields CASSRGLARSDTQYF. The entire variable domain, with the rest obtained from reference TRBV14 and TRBJ2-3, is as follows: EAGVTQFPSHSVIEKGQTVTLRCDPISGHDNLYWYRRVMGKEIKFLLHFVKESKQDESGMPNNRFLAERTGGTYSTLKVQPAELEDSGVYFCASSRGLARSDTQYFGPGTRLTVL.

V and J are TRBV6-5 and TRBJ1-5; TRBD1 is a possible D gene (5 bases). Trimming stripped 2 bases from V and 3 bases from J, with 11 bases between. Germline V gives CDR1 MNHEY, CDR2 SVGAGI. The CDR3 spans 15 residues. CDR3 amino acids: CASSYGASNNQPQHF. CDR3 DNA sequence: TGTGCCAGCAGTTACGGGGCAAGCAACAATCAGCCCCAGCATTTT.

This rearrangement joins TRBV10-1 to TRBJ2-1; 11 bases match TRBD2. Germline assignment: CDR1 WNHNN and CDR2 SYGVQD (reference sequence). J lost 6 bases, V lost 5 bases, and 6 bases had no gene match. This CDR3 is built from 15 residues. As DNA, the CDR3 is TGCGCCAGCAGTTCTATCCTAGCGGGAGGCAATGAGCAGTTCTTC. Amino acid sequence: CASSSILAGGNEQFF.

The table lists this clone with a few counts. The rearrangement uses TRBV3-1 (or the pseudogene TRBV3-2) and TRBJ2-5; D perhaps matches TRBD2 (6 bases). This CDR3 comprises 17 residues. Germline-derived CDR1 and CDR2 are LGHDT and YNNKEL (reference sequence). The V gene lost 0 bases and the J gene lost 4 bases, with 18 bases spanning the gap. CDR3 nucleotide sequence: TGTGCCAGCAGCCAAGAATCTTTTGGGCGGGATTTAGAGACCCAGTACTTC. Translating it yields CASSQESFGRDLETQYF.

This chain joins TRBV11-3 and TRBJ2-1; TRBD2 agrees at 9 bases. The CDR3 has 16 amino acids. V was pared by 4 bases and J by 0 bases, with 4 bases of the junction left unmatched. Germline assignment: CDR1 SGHNT and CDR2 YENEEA. CDR3 sequence reads: CASSYGLATSYNEQFF. The CDR3 DNA follows: TGTGCCAGCAGCTACGGACTAGCGACCTCCTACAATGAGCAGTTCTTC. The full variable domain, in which reference TRBV11-3 and TRBJ2-1 provide the parts outside the CDR3, is EAGVVQSPRYKIIEKKQPVAFWCNPISGHNTLYWYLQNLGQGPELLIRYENEEAVDDSQLPKDRFSAERLKGVDSTLKIQPAELGDSAVYLCASSYGLATSYNEQFFGPGTRLTVL.

This chain uses TRBV2 with TRBJ2-7; TRBD2 matches at 9 bases. The V gene end was trimmed by 0 bases and the J gene end by 5 bases; junction bases not matched to a gene: 8. The V gene's germline CDR1 is SNHLY and CDR2 FYNNEI. This CDR3 has 16 residues. For the CDR3, the DNA is TGTGCCAGCAGTGAAGCGGGAACGCGGGAGGGCCACGAGCAGTACTTC. Translating gives CASSEAGTREGHEQYF.

The chain links TRBV12-3 or TRBV12-4 to TRBJ1-2, with D hard to call. The CDR3 is 13 residues long. V gave up 5 bases and J gave up 2 bases, with 9 bases separating them. CDR3 DNA sequence: TGTGCCAGCAGTGTCGTCTCGAACTATGGCTACACCTTC. Encoded protein: CASSVVSNYGYTF.

The chain has TRBV11-3 and TRBJ2-4; 7 bases agree with TRBD1. The germline CDR1 and CDR2 sequences are SGHNT and YENEEA. Trimming at V came to 5 bases and at J to 3 bases, leaving 7 bases not matched to a gene. This CDR3 has 15 amino acids. CDR3 protein: CASSTLWDSKNIQYF. Here the CDR3 DNA reads TGTGCCAGCAGCACCCTCTGGGACAGCAAAAACATTCAGTACTTC. Using reference TRBV11-3 and TRBJ2-4 for the parts outside the CDR3, the full variable domain is EAGVVQSPRYKIIEKKQPVAFWCNPISGHNTLYWYLQNLGQGPELLIRYENEEAVDDSQLPKDRFSAERLKGVDSTLKIQPAELGDSAVYLCASSTLWDSKNIQYFGAGTRLSVL.

This clone has only one observation. The V gene is TRBV28, the J gene TRBJ1-5, with TRBD1 matching 10 bases. The V gene's germline CDR1 is MDHEN and CDR2 SYDVKM. CDR3 length equals 19 residues. J was trimmed by 0 bases and V by 2 bases; bases with no gene match: 10. The CDR3 DNA is TGTGCCAGCAGTTTAAGGACAGGGGGTGGATGGGATAGCAATCAGCCCCAGCATTTT. The encoded protein is CASSLRTGGGWDSNQPQHF.

The gene calls are TRBV5-5 and TRBJ2-5; D is perhaps TRBD1 (6 bases). Trimming pared 4 bases from V and 1 base from J, leaving 8 bases between. CDR1 is SGHKS and CDR2 is YYEKEE in the germline V gene (reference sequence). The CDR3 consists of 13 residues. CDR3 DNA sequence: TGTGCCAGCAGCCAGGGGAGCCAAGAGACCCAGTACTTC. Protein: CASSQGSQETQYF.

This clone was recorded once. V gene TRBV4-3 combines with J gene TRBJ1-4, with TRBD1 as a possible D gene (5 bases). Per the germline V gene, CDR1 is LGHNA and CDR2 is YSLEER. V gave up 4 bases and J gave up 6 bases, with 15 bases separating them. The CDR3 runs to 15 residues. CDR3 residues: CASSRMWGGDEKLFF. CDR3 bases: TGCGCCAGCAGCCGGATGTGGGGGGGGGATGAAAAACTGTTTTTT.

The V and J genes are TRBV18 and TRBJ2-7; 7 bases map to TRBD1. V dropped 1 base and J dropped 6; count of bases not matched to a gene: 12. CDR3 length equals 16 residues. The germline gives CDR1 KGHSH, CDR2 LQKENI. The CDR3 nucleotides are TGTGCCAGCTCACCACTTGACCCCACAGGGGATGTCGAGCAGTACTTC. This encodes CASSPLDPTGDVEQYF.

The V and J genes are TRBV6-2 or TRBV6-3 and TRBJ2-5, with TRBD1 matching 8 bases. The junction had 4 bases not matched to a gene; V was cut back by 5 bases and J by 5 bases. Germline V gene data show CDR1 as MNHEY and CDR2 as SVGEGT. The CDR3 has 13 amino acids. The CDR3 loop is CASSPYRGETQYF. As DNA, the CDR3 is TGTGCCAGCAGTCCATACAGGGGGGAGACCCAGTACTTC.

The genes are TRBV2 and TRBJ2-7; tentatively, D is TRBD1 (5 bases). Germline assignment: CDR1 SNHLY and CDR2 FYNNEI. The V gene lost 8 bases and the J gene lost 0 bases, with 8 bases spanning the gap. CDR3 size: 12 residues. The CDR3 loop is CASGASSYEQYF. In DNA form, the CDR3 reads TGTGCCAGCGGGGCGAGCTCCTACGAGCAGTACTTC.

The genes are TRBV10-3 and TRBJ1-5, with 7 bases fitting TRBD1. The CDR3 sequence is 16 residues long. Trimming at V came to 5 bases and at J to 2 bases, leaving 9 bases not matched to a gene. Germline V gives CDR1 ENHRY, CDR2 SYGVKD. CDR3 loop: CAISNMTGTGNQPQHF. The CDR3 DNA sequence: TGTGCCATCAGTAATATGACAGGGACGGGCAATCAGCCCCAGCATTTT.

CDR3 sequence (DNA): TGTGCCAGCAGCCAAGGACTAGCGGCTTCCTACGAGCAGTACTTC. This translates into CASSQGLAASYEQYF. The chain couples TRBV3-1 (or the pseudogene TRBV3-2) to TRBJ2-7, with 9 bases identical to TRBD2. Germline V lookup: CDR1 LGHDT, CDR2 YNNKEL (reference sequence). The V gene end was trimmed by 1 base and the J gene end by 1 base; junction bases not matched to a gene: 2. This CDR3 spans 15 amino acids.

This clone was recorded once. The rearrangement links TRBV6-1 to TRBJ2-7, with TRBD2 matching 9 bases. Losses at the gene ends were 2 bases for V and 6 bases for J; bases not matched to a gene: 11. The CDR3 is 16 amino acids. Germline CDR1 and CDR2: MNHNS and SASEGT. The CDR3 sequence: CASSEYGLSGSVEQYF. CDR3 nucleotide sequence: TGTGCCAGCAGTGAATATGGCCTTAGCGGGAGCGTCGAGCAGTACTTC.

The CDR3 is CASSFGGGDYEQYF. For the CDR3, the DNA is TGTGCCAGCAGCTTCGGCGGAGGGGACTACGAGCAGTACTTC. The rearrangement links TRBV5-4 to TRBJ2-7; the D gene is possibly TRBD2 (6 bases). Germline V CDR1 and CDR2: SGHNT, YYREEE (reference sequence). The CDR3 runs to 14 residues. Trimming stripped 2 bases from V and 3 bases from J, with 12 bases between. The whole variable domain, remainder taken from reference TRBV5-4 and TRBJ2-7, is ETGVTQSPTHLIKTRGQQVTLRCSSQSGHNTVSWYQQALGQGPQFIFQYYREEENGRGNFPPRFSGLQFPNYSSELNVNALELDDSALYLCASSFGGGDYEQYFGPGTRLTVT.

V and J are TRBV18 and TRBJ2-7, with TRBD2 identical over 7 bases. CDR3 length: 16 amino acids. J gave up 4 bases and V 1 base, and 10 bases lay outside the gene matches. The germline CDR1 and CDR2 sequences are KGHSH and LQKENI. The CDR3 DNA is TGTGCCAGCTCACCACAGCAGACTAGCACCAAGTACGAGCAGTACTTC. It translates to CASSPQQTSTKYEQYF.

This clone appeared a few times. The rearrangement joins TRBV7-2 to TRBJ2-3, with 11 bases lining up with TRBD2. With V trimmed by 6 bases and J by 5 bases, 16 bases remained unmatched. Germline assignment: CDR1 SGHTA and CDR2 FQGNSA. CDR3 length equals 18 residues. The CDR3 region is CASSYRLRLAGTGDTQYF. The CDR3 coding sequence is TGTGCCAGCAGTTACCGACTCCGACTAGCGGGGACGGGAGATACGCAGTATTTT.

This chain joins TRBV3-1 (or the pseudogene TRBV3-2) and TRBJ1-5; 7 bases map to TRBD1. Germline V gene sequence: CDR1 LGHDT, CDR2 YNNKEL (reference sequence). The CDR3 totals 13 residues. The V gene end was trimmed by 4 bases and the J gene end by 12 bases; junction bases not matched to a gene: 9. For the CDR3, the DNA is TGTGCCAGCAGCCCTCCCGGACAGGCGCGCCAGCATTTT. This encodes CASSPPGQARQHF.

This chain joins TRBV7-9 and TRBJ2-5; TRBD2 aligns across 12 bases. Germline CDR1 is SEHNR and CDR2 is FQNEAQ (reference sequence). With 3 bases clipped from V and 2 bases from J, the junction kept 1 base outside the gene matches. The CDR3 has 15 residues. DNA for the CDR3: TGTGCCAGCAGCTTTGGGACTAGCGGGCAAGAGACCCAGTACTTC. This sequence encodes CASSFGTSGQETQYF.

This chain connects TRBV6-5 to TRBJ2-5; weak D call: TRBD2 (6 bases). The length of the CDR3 is 16 residues. CDR1 MNHEY and CDR2 SVGAGI come from the germline V gene. V dropped 2 bases and J dropped 5 bases, with 18 bases sitting between them. Here the CDR3 reads CASSYGRRGSWETQYF. CDR3 DNA sequence: TGTGCCAGCAGTTACGGTCGGAGGGGCAGTTGGGAGACCCAGTACTTC.

V gene TRBV2 combines with J gene TRBJ2-1; D uncertain. The CDR3 is 13 residues long. Per germline, CDR1 SNHLY and CDR2 FYNNEI. V was clipped by 7 bases and J by 6 bases, with 13 bases between them. This CDR3 reads CASTAGVTNEQFF. The CDR3 nucleotides are TGTGCCAGCACCGCCGGAGTTACCAATGAGCAGTTCTTC.